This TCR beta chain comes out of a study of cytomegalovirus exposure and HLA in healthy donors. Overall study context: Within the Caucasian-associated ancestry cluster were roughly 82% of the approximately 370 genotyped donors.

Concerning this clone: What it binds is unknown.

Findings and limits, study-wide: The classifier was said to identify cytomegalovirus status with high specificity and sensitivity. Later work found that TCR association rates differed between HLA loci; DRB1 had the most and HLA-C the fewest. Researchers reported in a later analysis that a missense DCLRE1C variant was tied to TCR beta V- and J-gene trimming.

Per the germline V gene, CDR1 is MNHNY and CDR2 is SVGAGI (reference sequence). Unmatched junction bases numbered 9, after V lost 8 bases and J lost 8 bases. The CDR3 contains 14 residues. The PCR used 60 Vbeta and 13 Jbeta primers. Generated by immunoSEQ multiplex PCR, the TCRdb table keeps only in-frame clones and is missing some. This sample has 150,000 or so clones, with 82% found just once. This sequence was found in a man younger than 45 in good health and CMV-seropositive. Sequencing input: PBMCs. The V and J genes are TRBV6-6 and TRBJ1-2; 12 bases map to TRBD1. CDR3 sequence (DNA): TGTGCCAGCCATACGGGACAGGGGGCCCGGGGCTACACCTTC. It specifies CASHTGQGARGYTF.